One T cell receptor (beta chain) is described in this entry. No antigen is known for it. PCR amplification relied on 60 Vbeta primers (plus 13 Jbeta primers). Method: immunoSEQ multiplex PCR; TCRdb's copy keeps in-frame clones and lacks some. Among under 130,000 clones, over 70% were seen once, and the ten largest hold roughly 1.9%. The source of the sample is a study of cytomegalovirus exposure and HLA in healthy donors. Points from the study as a whole: A missense variant in DCLRE1C was later tied to TCR beta V- and J-gene trimming.

The CDR3 has 15 residues. Trimming cost V 4 bases and J 4 bases, with 17 bases left between them. CDR1 SEHNR and CDR2 FQNEAQ come from the germline V gene (reference sequence). The gene calls are TRBV7-9 and TRBJ2-7, with TRBD1 as a possible D gene (6 bases). Sequencing was performed on PBMCs. This TCR came from a man in his thirties or forties in good health and CMV-seronegative. CDR3 in amino acids: CASSSGQGFDYEQYF. CDR3 sequence (DNA): TGTGCCAGCAGCTCGGGCCAGGGGTTTGATTACGAGCAGTACTTC.